Below are 20 T cell receptor beta chains sequenced from a single sample in a study of shared clonotypes between healthy human individuals (dated by TCRdb to the early 2020s). The library came from the immunoSEQ multiplex PCR assay. Drawn from immuneACCESS, this table holds only the in-frame rearrangements with V and J called that TCRdb kept. Clones are partly lost; checked studies trace under half to an unresolved V gene and leave the rest unexplained. Counted in this sample were about half a million clones; 65% to 85% of them appeared once. The leading ten clones occupy over 9.5% of the sample. Input material: PBMCs. The source is a woman aged 40 to 49 in good health. Some clones in this sample may be carry-over from other donors' samples.

The CDR3 DNA reads TGTGCCAGCAGCTTAATTGGGGGGAGTCGCGATGAGCAGTTCTTC. This encodes CASSLIGGSRDEQFF. The chain has TRBV7-2 and TRBJ2-1, with a weak D call TRBD2 (6 bases). The CDR3 loop spans 15 amino acids. Germline CDR1 and CDR2: SGHTA and FQGNSA. Trimming took 2 bases from V and 8 from J, leaving 16 bases between them.

The chain joins TRBV30 to TRBJ1-6; D is unclear. Per germline, CDR1 GTSNPN and CDR2 SVGIG (reference sequence). V was trimmed by 2 bases and J by 0 bases, leaving 5 bases between them. CDR3 length equals 14 residues. The CDR3 is CAWSLSSYNSPLHF. CDR3 DNA: TGTGCCTGGAGTTTGAGCTCCTATAATTCACCCCTCCACTTT.

The chain is built from TRBV5-1 and TRBJ1-1; TRBD1 might be the D (5 bases). Trimming left V 4 bases short and J 1 base short, with 8 bases between. This CDR3 is 13 amino acids long. Germline values: CDR1 SGHRS, CDR2 YFSETQ. The CDR3 coding sequence is TGCGCCAGCAGCGTTGGACAGAACACTGAAGCTTTCTTT. Translation gives CASSVGQNTEAFF.

The count of this clone is one. J is TRBJ2-3 and V is TRBV10-2; D is unresolved. Germline values: CDR1 WSHSY, CDR2 SAAADI. The CDR3 has 12 residues. V was clipped by 3 bases and J by 8 bases, with 9 bases between them. The CDR3 bases are TGCGCCAGCAGTGAAACCTACCCTACGCAGTATTTT. Protein product: CASSETYPTQYF.

The CDR3 coding sequence is TGTGCCTGGAGCGTAGGGACGGTCAATCAGCCCCAGCATTTT. Amino acids: CAWSVGTVNQPQHF. V usage is TRBV30 and J usage is TRBJ1-5, with a possible D match to TRBD1 (5 bases). V lost 3 bases to trimming and J lost 3 bases, with 12 bases between them. The CDR3 covers 14 residues. Germline values: CDR1 GTSNPN, CDR2 SVGIG (reference sequence).

The rearrangement uses TRBV4-3 and TRBJ2-7; 10 bases map to TRBD1. Germline V gene lookup returns CDR1 LGHNA and CDR2 YSLEER. The V and J ends lost 7 bases and 5 bases, in that order; junction bases with no gene match: 14. The CDR3 runs 16 residues. Written as DNA, the CDR3 is TGCGCCAGCACGACAAGTCTTACGGGGACAGGGGACGAGCAGTACTTC. Amino acids: CASTTSLTGTGDEQYF.

V is TRBV5-5 and J is TRBJ2-7; D gene unclear. The CDR3 has 13 amino acids. Trimming took off 4 bases at V and 0 bases at J, with 8 bases between the two ends. Germline V gene sequence: CDR1 SGHKS, CDR2 YYEKEE (reference sequence). The CDR3 reads CASSPTPSYEQYF. CDR3 DNA: TGTGCCAGCAGCCCGACACCCTCCTACGAGCAGTACTTC.

The chain employs TRBV25-1 and TRBJ1-4; D is uncertain. V shed 2 bases and J shed 0 bases, with 10 bases lying between them. The CDR3 extends over 16 amino acids. CDR1 MGHDK and CDR2 SYGVNS come from the germline V gene. CDR3 bases: TGTGCCAGCAGTGAAGTCTTGGGATCAACTAATGAAAAACTGTTTTTT. Residues: CASSEVLGSTNEKLFF.

The rearrangement links TRBV5-1 to TRBJ1-1, with no clear D. The length of the CDR3 is 14 residues. Trimming removed 5 bases at V and 8 bases at J, with 19 bases between. The germline gives CDR1 SGHRS, CDR2 YFSETQ. The CDR3 protein is CASRPSGDFGEAFF. The DNA for the CDR3 is TGCGCCAGCAGACCCTCTGGAGACTTTGGGGAAGCTTTCTTT.

The rearrangement uses TRBV28 and TRBJ1-2, with a possible D match to TRBD1 (5 bases). Trimming cost V 1 base and J 8 bases, with 14 bases left between them. Germline CDR1 MDHEN, CDR2 SYDVKM. CDR3 length: 14 residues. Written as DNA, the CDR3 is TGTGCCAGCAGTTTATCCGCGGGAGGGGTAGGCTACACCTTC. It encodes CASSLSAGGVGYTF.

The V and J genes are TRBV6-6 and TRBJ2-7; unclear D gene. Per the germline V gene, CDR1 is MNHNY and CDR2 is SVGAGI (reference sequence). The CDR3 consists of 14 residues. Trimming removed 3 bases at V and 0 bases at J, with 9 bases between. This CDR3 is CASSYPQSSYEQYF. Here the CDR3 DNA reads TGTGCCAGCAGTTATCCCCAGAGCTCCTACGAGCAGTACTTC.

Of note for this clone: This likely traces to a read error, being one base from a far larger clone. The same CDR3 arises from other DNA sequences in this sample as well. The chain uses TRBV7-2 and TRBJ2-2; D is uncertain. Trimming took off 6 bases at V and 3 bases at J, with 11 bases between the two ends. Germline loops: CDR1 SGHTA, CDR2 FQGNSA. The CDR3 totals 14 residues. CDR3 loop: CASSPTEHTGELFF. CDR3 nucleotides: TGTGCCAGCAGTCCTACGGAGCACACCGGGGAGCTGTTTTTT.

V and J are TRBV19 and TRBJ1-5; a weak D match, TRBD1 (6 bases). Germline CDR1 and CDR2: LNHDA and SQIVND (reference sequence). Trimming pared 5 bases from V and 3 bases from J, leaving 14 bases between. The CDR3 has 15 amino acids. CDR3 amino acids: CASSVDRTVNQPQHF. The CDR3 coding sequence is TGTGCCAGTAGTGTCGACAGGACTGTCAATCAGCCCCAGCATTTT.

Concerning this clone: This likely came from a read error, as a far larger clone is one base away. The genes are TRBV30 and TRBJ1-1; D remains ambiguous. Trimming stripped 3 bases from V and 7 bases from J, with 24 bases between. CDR1 GTSNPN and CDR2 SVGIG come from the germline V gene (reference sequence). The CDR3 contains 16 residues. In DNA form, the CDR3 reads TGTGCCTGGAGGCCGAAGTTAGGACCCGGCGGGAATGAAGCTTTCTTT. This translates into CAWRPKLGPGGNEAFF.

The V gene is TRBV28, the J gene TRBJ2-1; TRBD2 matches 8 bases. The CDR3 is 15 residues long. CDR1 and CDR2 from the germline V gene are MDHEN and SYDVKM. V lost 2 bases and J lost 2; bases outside the gene matches: 2. The CDR3 nucleotides read TGTGCCAGCAGTTTAGGTAGCGGGGCCTACAATGAGCAGTTCTTC. It encodes CASSLGSGAYNEQFF.

This clone occurred many times. The identical CDR3 is also encoded by other nucleotide sequences in the sample. The chain has TRBV6-4 and TRBJ2-2, with 10 bases identical to TRBD1. V lost 4 bases to trimming and J lost 3 bases; unmatched junction nucleotides: 2. The germline gives CDR1 MRHNA, CDR2 SNTAGT. CDR3 length equals 15 residues. CDR3 sequence reads: CASSAGTGDTGELFF. Here the CDR3 DNA reads TGTGCCAGCAGTGCCGGGACAGGGGACACCGGGGAGCTGTTTTTT.

This sequence joins TRBV27 and TRBJ1-5, with 7 positions matching TRBD1. The CDR3 runs 15 residues. Germline V lookup: CDR1 MNHEY, CDR2 SMNVEV (reference sequence). The junction had 5 bases not matched to a gene; V was cut back by 2 bases and J by 4 bases. In DNA form, the CDR3 reads TGTGCCAGCAGTTTAAACAGGGGCCGGAATCAGCCCCAGCATTTT. Amino acid sequence: CASSLNRGRNQPQHF.

A note on this clone: A far larger clone is one nucleotide away, so this likely arose from a read error. This rearrangement joins TRBV2 to TRBJ2-5; 9 bases agree with TRBD2. J lost 5 bases, V lost 5 bases, and 9 bases had no gene match. The CDR3 has 15 amino acids. The germline V gene encodes CDR1 SNHLY and CDR2 FYNNEI. CDR3 loop: CASSHSGRKGETQYF. Written as DNA, the CDR3 is TGTGCCAGCAGTCACAGCGGGAGGAAGGGGGAGACCCAGTACTTC.

Here the CDR3 reads CSVEEIGAGVAFF. CDR3 nucleotide sequence: TGCAGCGTTGAAGAGATCGGGGCAGGGGTAGCTTTCTTT. V is TRBV29-1 and J is TRBJ1-1; tentative D call: TRBD1 (6 bases). V shed 0 bases and J shed 10 bases, with 15 bases lying between them. CDR3 size: 13 residues. Germline CDR1 SQVTM, CDR2 ANQGSEA.

The chain recombines TRBV18 with TRBJ2-1; TRBD1 or TRBD2 may be the D gene (5 bases each). The CDR3 is made up of 14 amino acids. CDR1 is KGHSH and CDR2 is LQKENI in the germline V gene. With 3 bases removed from V and 16 bases from J, the gap between germline ends came to 22 bases. CDR3 nucleotide sequence: TGTGCCAGCTCACCGAGGGACCTCACCATGACAAGCTTCTTC. Translating it yields CASSPRDLTMTSFF.